This T cell receptor (beta chain) was identified during a study of spatial heterogeneity in lung cancer. For the study at large: The study found that TCR transcript counts in tumor regions correlated strongly with a matched bulk RNA-seq T cell module score. Study-level results: It was found that expanded intratumoral alpha and beta TCR counts tracked tumor mutation counts.

Individual TCR cDNA molecules each bore their own unique molecular identifier. MiXCR was run by TCRdb on the 5' RACE reads, yielding one entry per CDR3 protein. The data contain around 13,000 distinct CDR3 sequences, approximately 4.8% of them seen just once; the ten biggest clones take up about 25%. The ends lost 4 bases at V and 0 bases at J; junction bases unmatched: 3. CDR3 length: 15 amino acids. As concerns this clonotype: Its antigen remains unknown. Little can be read into the size of this beta chain, an off-target read in a library designed for alpha chains.

Documented time point: sample taken at primary tumor resection. This TCR came from a male donor with early-stage non-small cell lung cancer. The chain employs TRBV12-3 or TRBV12-4 and TRBJ2-1; 7 bases line up with TRBD2. This specimen was lung tumor tissue, taken at surgery. The DNA for the CDR3 is TGTGCCAGCAGTTATAAGCGGGGCTCCTACAATGAGCAGTTCTTC. This translates into CASSYKRGSYNEQFF.